This is a list of T cell receptor beta chains from one sample in a study of blood T cell repertoires in COVID-19. Sequencing used immunoSEQ multiplex PCR; TCRdb keeps in-frame clones, though not all of them. Here the sample spans some 150,000 clones, 84% being singletons. Sample: PBMCs or T cells enriched from blood (not recorded which). The origin of the receptors is a man aged 50 or older who had recovered from COVID-19. The conserved cysteine and the conserved F or W are not part of the CDR3 here. The order of the fields is D gene, V gene, J gene, CDR3 protein. A D gene is named only where the DNA matches it firmly.

TRBD1	TRBV18	TRBJ1-1	ASSPRLVQGVTYTEAF
.	TRBV5-1	TRBJ1-1	ASSASSAEAF
TRBD1	TRBV5-5	TRBJ1-2	ASSGPDRADYGYT
.	TRBV5-1	TRBJ2-1	ASSPVDNEQF
.	TRBV21-1	TRBJ2-2	ASSKTIGQGGELF
TRBD1	TRBV18	TRBJ2-1	ASSDRALSSYNEQF
.	TRBV27	TRBJ2-7	ASRDMYEQY
.	TRBV6-5	TRBJ1-2	ASSRGGQNYGYT
TRBD1	TRBV14	TRBJ1-2	ASSLTRDRSNYGYT
.	TRBV7-6	TRBJ1-6	ASSGLQAGSPLH
TRBD2	TRBV7-9	TRBJ2-3	ASTLGRGGVADTQY
.	TRBV6-6	TRBJ2-5	ASSYGQATGRETQY
TRBD1	TRBV5-4	TRBJ2-3	ASSLEGGADTQY
.	TRBV3-1/TRBV3-2	TRBJ2-6	ASSQESHTAVGANVLT
.	TRBV2	TRBJ1-1	ASKSDTLEAF
TRBD1	TRBV24-1	TRBJ2-5	ATSEYGTGGVETQY
TRBD2	TRBV10-2	TRBJ2-7	ASSESSSGDDEQY
TRBD1	TRBV18	TRBJ1-2	ASSPGTGNYYT
.	TRBV6-5	TRBJ2-3	ASRTLASDTQY
TRBD1	TRBV7-2	TRBJ1-2	ASSSDRGYGYT
.	TRBV28	TRBJ1-1	ASSPAGMNTEAF
.	TRBV19	TRBJ2-3	ASSGAGYLNTQY
.	TRBV5-1	TRBJ2-7	ASSLELWAGANSYEQY
.	TRBV2	TRBJ2-5	ASTYSGLKQTQY
.	TRBV4-1	TRBJ1-1	ASSQPFRGAVGTEAF
.	TRBV2	TRBJ1-6	ASANRNNSPLH
.	TRBV4-1	TRBJ1-3	ASSQAGPYSGNTIY
.	TRBV6-5	TRBJ2-7	ASREVQEH
TRBD1	TRBV29-1	TRBJ2-3	SVNTGTGGNFFTDTQY
.	TRBV2	TRBJ1-2	ASSGDSHYGYT
TRBD1	TRBV5-1	TRBJ2-7	ASSLGGTGIYEQY
.	TRBV12-3/TRBV12-4	TRBJ1-5	ASTDRHYQPQH
.	TRBV5-1	TRBJ1-1	ASSYSATEAF
TRBD2	TRBV5-1	TRBJ2-3	ASQISGGTTDTQY
TRBD1	TRBV13	TRBJ1-1	ASSSGTGYLEAF
TRBD2	TRBV6-5	TRBJ2-7	ASKTSGEYEQY
.	TRBV6-5	TRBJ1-5	ASSYERGQPQH
TRBD2	TRBV12-5	TRBJ2-3	ASGSSGGTDTQY
.	TRBV5-1	TRBJ1-5	ASSLYPTADSNQPQH
.	TRBV5-4	TRBJ2-5	ASSSIPEAQETQY
.	TRBV5-5	TRBJ1-5	ASSLERSLQPQH
.	TRBV21-1	TRBJ1-1	ASTDFRDSPSGGTEAF
TRBD2	TRBV30	TRBJ2-3	AWTGLAGASTDTQY
.	TRBV18	TRBJ1-2	ASSRTGSYGYT
TRBD2	TRBV9	TRBJ2-1	ASSLIAGGSSYNEQF
.	TRBV28	TRBJ2-3	ASSFPRQAGTDTQY
.	TRBV5-1	TRBJ1-1	ASSLDRAGKAF
.	TRBV5-1	TRBJ1-4	ASSYAPGGTNEKLF
.	TRBV12-5	TRBJ2-3	ASGFFGTDTQY
TRBD2	TRBV28	TRBJ2-2	ASIKRGRYTGELF
TRBD1	TRBV29-1	TRBJ1-5	SVSQGAINQPQH
.	TRBV7-2	TRBJ1-6	ASSLAGGRNNSPLH
.	TRBV19	TRBJ1-2	ASSKSGATGYT
.	TRBV14	TRBJ2-7	ASSQYGAYEQY
TRBD1	TRBV7-9	TRBJ2-1	ASSNTGTANEQF
.	TRBV7-2	TRBJ1-4	ASSEATNKGATNEKLF
.	TRBV28	TRBJ1-2	ASSLSGGYYGYT